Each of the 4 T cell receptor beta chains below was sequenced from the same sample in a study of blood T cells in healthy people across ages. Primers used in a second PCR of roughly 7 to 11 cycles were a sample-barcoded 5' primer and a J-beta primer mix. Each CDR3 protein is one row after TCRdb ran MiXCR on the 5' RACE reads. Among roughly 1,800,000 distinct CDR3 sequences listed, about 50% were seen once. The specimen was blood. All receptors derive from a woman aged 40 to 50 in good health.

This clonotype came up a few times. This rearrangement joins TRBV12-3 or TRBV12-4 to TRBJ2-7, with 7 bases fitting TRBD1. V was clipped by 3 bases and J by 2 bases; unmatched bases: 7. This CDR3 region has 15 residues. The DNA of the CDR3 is TGTGCCAGCAGTTTCGCCGGGACAGCGGCCTACGAGCAGTACTTC. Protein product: CASSFAGTAAYEQYF.

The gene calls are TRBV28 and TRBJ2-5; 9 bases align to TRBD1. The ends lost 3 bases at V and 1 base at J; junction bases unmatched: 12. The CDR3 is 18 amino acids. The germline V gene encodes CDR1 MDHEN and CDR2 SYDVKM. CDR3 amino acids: CASSFGTGTLLLQETQYF. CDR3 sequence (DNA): TGTGCCAGCAGTTTTGGGACAGGGACTTTACTGCTCCAAGAGACCCAGTACTTC.

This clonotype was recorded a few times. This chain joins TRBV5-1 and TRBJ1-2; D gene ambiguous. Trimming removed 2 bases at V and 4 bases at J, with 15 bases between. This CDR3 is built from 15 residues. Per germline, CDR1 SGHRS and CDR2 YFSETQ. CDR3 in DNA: TGCGCCAGCAGCTTTCGGGGTGAAGGCGGCTATGGCTACACCTTC. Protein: CASSFRGEGGYGYTF.

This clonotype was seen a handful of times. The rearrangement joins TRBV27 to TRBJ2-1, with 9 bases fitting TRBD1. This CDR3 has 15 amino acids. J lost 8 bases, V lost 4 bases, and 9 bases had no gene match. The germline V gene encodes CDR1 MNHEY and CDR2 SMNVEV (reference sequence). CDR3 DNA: TGTGCCAGCAGTTCCCAGGGACAGGGAGGTGATGAGCAGTTCTTC. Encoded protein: CASSSQGQGGDEQFF.